One and the same sample provided the 9 T cell receptor beta chains below, sequenced in a study of blood T cell repertoires in COVID-19. Here immunoSEQ multiplex PCR was the method, and the copy in TCRdb shows in-frame clones only, minus some. The table includes approximately 40,000 clones, 70% to 90% detected once. Specimen: peripheral blood. The receptors here all came from a man in his sixties with COVID-19, enrolled during active disease.

The rearrangement joins TRBV6-2 or TRBV6-3 to TRBJ2-1; TRBD1 matches at 10 bases. Trimming at V came to 4 bases and at J to 7 bases, leaving 7 bases not matched to a gene. The CDR3 is 15 residues long. In germline, CDR1 is MNHEY, CDR2 SVGEGT. The CDR3 DNA is TGTGCCAGCAGTTCCGGGACAGGGGTATGGAATGAGCAGTTCTTC. Translating gives CASSSGTGVWNEQFF.

The V call is TRBV28, the J call TRBJ1-2; possibly TRBD1 for D (6 bases). This CDR3 has 16 amino acids. V lost 5 bases and J 1 base, leaving 17 bases between the germline ends. Germline assignment: CDR1 MDHEN and CDR2 SYDVKM. CDR3 in DNA: TGTGCCAGCAGTCCACCCGGGGGGCGGGATAACTATGGCTACACCTTC. Amino acid sequence: CASSPPGGRDNYGYTF.

This chain links TRBV5-1 with TRBJ2-3, with D perhaps matching TRBD2 (5 bases). The V end lost 0 bases, the J end lost 2 bases, and 10 bases lay between the germline ends. Germline-derived CDR1 and CDR2 are SGHRS and YFSETQ. The CDR3 has 15 residues. CDR3 in amino acids: CASSLGPAATDTQYF. In DNA, the CDR3 is TGCGCCAGCAGCTTGGGCCCAGCGGCCACAGATACGCAGTATTTT.

The sample holds a few counts of this clone. The chain has TRBV5-1 and TRBJ2-2; TRBD2 might be the D (5 bases). Trimming shortened V by 3 bases and J by 4 bases, and 10 bases separated the two germline ends. The germline CDR1 and CDR2 sequences are SGHRS and YFSETQ. This CDR3 contains 14 residues. CDR3 sequence reads: CASSWGAPTGELFF. Here the CDR3 DNA reads TGCGCCAGCAGCTGGGGAGCGCCCACCGGGGAGCTGTTTTTT.

This clone came up a few times. The chain has TRBV28 and TRBJ1-4, with a weak D call TRBD1 (6 bases). The CDR3 loop spans 15 amino acids. The V gene lost 6 bases and the J gene lost 3 bases, with 14 bases spanning the gap. The germline CDR1 and CDR2 sequences are MDHEN and SYDVKM. CDR3 amino acids: CASSPAGGSNEKLFF. The CDR3 DNA reads as TGTGCCAGCAGCCCCGCGGGGGGCTCTAATGAAAAACTGTTTTTT.

The chain has TRBV28 and TRBJ2-5, with D perhaps matching TRBD2 (6 bases). The CDR3 is 14 residues long. V lost 1 base and J lost 5, with 11 bases in between. Germline lookup yields CDR1 MDHEN and CDR2 SYDVKM. The CDR3 DNA reads as TGTGCCAGCAGTTTATTTACGGGAGTGGAGACCCAGTACTTC. It yields the protein CASSLFTGVETQYF.

The rearrangement links TRBV28 to TRBJ1-1; D might be TRBD1 (6 bases). The V gene lost 2 bases and the J gene lost 11 bases, with 18 bases spanning the gap. CDR3 length equals 14 residues. The germline V gene has CDR1 MDHEN and CDR2 SYDVKM. The CDR3 region is CASSLQPARQGAFF. As DNA, the CDR3 is TGTGCCAGCAGTTTACAACCAGCCCGTCAGGGGGCTTTCTTT. Using reference TRBV28 and TRBJ1-1 for the parts outside the CDR3, the full variable domain is DVKVTQSSRYLVKRTGEKVFLECVQDMDHENMFWYRQDPGLGLRLIYFSYDVKMKEKGDIPEGYSVSREKKERFSLILESASTNQTSMYLCASSLQPARQGAFFGQGTRLTVV.

In this sample, this clone turned up once. The V and J genes are TRBV30 and TRBJ1-6, with D perhaps TRBD1 (5 bases). Germline assignment: CDR1 GTSNPN and CDR2 SVGIG (reference sequence). V lost 2 bases to trimming and J lost 1 base, with 15 bases between them. This CDR3 spans 17 amino acids. CDR3 amino acids: CAWSLAGGTSYNSPLHF. The CDR3 DNA reads TGTGCCTGGAGTCTAGCTGGGGGGACTTCCTATAATTCACCCCTCCACTTT.

This chain joins TRBV19 and TRBJ2-7, with 12 bases lining up with TRBD2. CDR1 and CDR2 from the germline V gene are LNHDA and SQIVND (reference sequence). Trimming took 5 bases from V and 1 from J; bases not matched to a gene: 3. This CDR3 comprises 15 residues. CDR3 DNA: TGTGCCAGTAGTCTAGGGACTAGCGGGTCCTACGAGCAGTACTTC. This encodes CASSLGTSGSYEQYF.